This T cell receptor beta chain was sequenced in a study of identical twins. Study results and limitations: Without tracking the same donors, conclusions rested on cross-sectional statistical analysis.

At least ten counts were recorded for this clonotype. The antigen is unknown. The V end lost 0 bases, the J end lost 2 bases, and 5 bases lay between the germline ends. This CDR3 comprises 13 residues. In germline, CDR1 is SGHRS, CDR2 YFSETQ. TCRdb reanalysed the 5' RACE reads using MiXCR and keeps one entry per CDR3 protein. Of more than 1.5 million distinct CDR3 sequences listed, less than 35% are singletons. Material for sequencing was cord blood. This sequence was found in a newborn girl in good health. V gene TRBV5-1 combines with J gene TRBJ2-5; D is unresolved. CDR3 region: CASSLVEQETQYF. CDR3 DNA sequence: TGCGCCAGCAGCTTGGTCGAGCAAGAGACCCAGTACTTC.